The 13 T cell receptor beta chains given below trace back to one sample, sequenced in a study of molecular identifiers for immune sequencing clone quantification. Via MiXCR, TCRdb re-called the PCR reads, giving one row per CDR3 protein. The sample contains approximately 97,000 distinct CDR3 sequences, 24% of which appear only once. Sequenced sample: naive CD8+ T cells from blood, with Jurkat cell RNA spiked in. Subset indicated: FACS-sorted CD8+CD4-CCR7+CD45RA+ naive T cells. These receptors all stem from a human donor in good health. Some libraries in this study had Jurkat cell RNA spiked in.

This clonotype was detected many times. The chain is built from TRBV5-6 and TRBJ1-3; D is unresolved. Germline values: CDR1 SGHDT, CDR2 YYEEEE. The CDR3 contains 15 residues. Trimming stripped 0 bases from V and 2 bases from J, with 9 bases between. This chain's CDR3 is CASSLAWQAGNTIYF. The CDR3 DNA sequence: TGTGCCAGCAGCTTGGCCTGGCAGGCTGGAAACACCATATATTTT.

This clonotype has only a few counts. The V gene is TRBV27, the J gene TRBJ2-2; no clear D gene. The CDR3 is made up of 15 amino acids. V lost 6 bases, J lost 5 bases, and 16 bases lay in between. Germline assignment: CDR1 MNHEY and CDR2 SMNVEV (reference sequence). The CDR3 nucleotides are TGTGCCAGCAGCATGGGGTCTCTGGGAACCGGGGAGCTGTTTTTT. The encoded protein is CASSMGSLGTGELFF.

This clonotype came up many times. This chain connects TRBV30 to TRBJ2-3; 7 positions agree with TRBD1. The trim removed 0 bases at V and 4 bases at J, leaving 4 bases unmatched. This CDR3 spans 14 amino acids. The germline V gene has CDR1 GTSNPN and CDR2 SVGIG (reference sequence). The CDR3 DNA reads as TGTGCCTGGAGTGTGGTAGGGGGCTCAGATACGCAGTATTTT. It yields the protein CAWSVVGGSDTQYF.

V and J are TRBV4-3 and TRBJ2-5; 9 nucleotides match TRBD2. The CDR3 loop spans 16 amino acids. CDR1 is LGHNA and CDR2 is YSLEER in the germline V gene. V lost 0 bases, J lost 3 bases, and 5 bases stayed unmatched. CDR3 sequence (DNA): TGCGCCAGCAGCCAAGAAGTAGCGGGAGCCGAAGAGACCCAGTACTTC. Protein: CASSQEVAGAEETQYF.

About this clonotype: This may come from a read error, since a much larger clone is one base off. V is TRBV11-2 and J is TRBJ2-1; TRBD2 aligns across 8 bases. The CDR3 runs to 15 residues. Germline V gives CDR1 SGHAT, CDR2 FQNNGV. Trimming removed 1 base from V and 6 bases from J; junction bases left unmatched: 5. The CDR3 nucleotides read TGTGCCAGCAGCTTAGGACTAGCGCCTAGCAATGAGCAGTTCTTC. Encoded protein: CASSLGLAPSNEQFF.

Comment on this clonotype: A read error may be the cause here, since a much bigger clone is one base away. The chain carries TRBV24-1 and TRBJ2-3, with 14 bases matching TRBD2. The germline CDR1 and CDR2 sequences are KGHDR and SFDVKD. The CDR3 is 20 residues long. J lost 5 bases, V lost 3 bases, and 15 bases had no gene match. The CDR3 bases are TGTGCCACCAGTGATCCGTCCCGGACTAGCGGGGGGCTAGCGGAAGATACGCAGTATTTT. Translating it yields CATSDPSRTSGGLAEDTQYF.

This clonotype was detected ten times or more. The CDR3 bases are TGTGCCAGCAGCCAAGTCCCGGGCCCAGGGGAAGATACGCAGTATTTT. It translates to CASSQVPGPGEDTQYF. The rearrangement joins TRBV3-1 to TRBJ2-3; D is perhaps TRBD1 (6 bases). Deletions cut 1 base from V and 5 bases from J, with 16 bases between. Looked up from germline, CDR1 is LGHDT and CDR2 is YNNKEL (reference sequence). The CDR3 has 16 residues.

In regard to this clonotype: This likely comes from a read error, as the CDR3 has no conserved phenylalanine or tryptophan at its end. This chain joins TRBV5-3 and TRBJ2-7; 8 nucleotides align to TRBD1. TRBV5-3 is an open reading frame, and its role is uncertain. CDR3 size: 14 residues. Trimming cost V 8 bases and J 2 bases; bases outside gene matches: 9. The CDR3 spells CASSRDRGTYEQYL. In DNA form, the CDR3 reads TGTGCCAGCAGCCGAGACAGGGGCACCTACGAGCAGTACTTG.

This clonotype was observed a handful of times. J is TRBJ2-7 and V is TRBV19; D is undetermined. Germline V gene data show CDR1 as LNHDA and CDR2 as SQIVND (reference sequence). This CDR3 is 11 amino acids long. The V gene lost 10 bases and the J gene lost 2 bases, with 9 bases spanning the gap. As DNA, the CDR3 is TGTGCCACCCGTGGGCCCTACGAGCAGTACTTC. Its protein product is CATRGPYEQYF.

The CDR3 loop reads CASRYSKGSGADTQYF. Written as DNA, the CDR3 is TGTGCCAGTAGATACTCGAAGGGTTCGGGTGCAGATACGCAGTATTTT. This sequence joins TRBV6-5 and TRBJ2-3; D is ambiguous. Germline V lookup: CDR1 MNHEY, CDR2 SVGAGI. V lost 9 bases and J 4 bases, leaving 23 bases between the germline ends. CDR3 length equals 16 residues.

This clonotype was found many times. This rearrangement joins TRBV4-1 to TRBJ1-1; TRBD1 matches at 7 bases. Germline trimming cut 3 bases from V and 0 bases from J; bases unmatched to any gene: 13. The CDR3 is 18 amino acids. Germline CDR1 and CDR2: MGHRA and YSYEKL. This CDR3 is CASSQGVRQGRMNTEAFF. The CDR3 nucleotides are TGCGCCAGCAGCCAGGGTGTAAGACAGGGTAGGATGAACACTGAAGCTTTCTTT.

A remark on this clonotype: Relative to the germline gene, one junction end is altered; a read error may explain this. The chain recombines TRBV29-1 with TRBJ1-4, with D unclear. The CDR3 is 10 amino acids. Per the germline V gene, CDR1 is SQVTM and CDR2 is ANQGSEA. In DNA form, the CDR3 reads TGTAGCGTTGAACGCGAAAAACTGCTTTTT. As protein: CSVEREKLLF. Variable domain in full (rest from reference TRBV29-1 and TRBJ1-4): SAVISQKPSRDICQRGTSLTIQCQVDSQVTMMFWYRQQPGQSLTLIATANQGSEATYESGFVIDKFPISRPNLTFSTLTVSNMSPEDSSIYLCSVEREKLLFGSGTQLSVL.

This clonotype showed up just a few times. V and J are TRBV27 and TRBJ1-1, with 12 positions matching TRBD1. With V trimmed by 2 bases and J by 4 bases, 11 bases remained unmatched. The CDR3 consists of 18 residues. The germline V gene encodes CDR1 MNHEY and CDR2 SMNVEV (reference sequence). In nucleotides, the CDR3 is TGTGCCAGCAGTTTAGGAGGGACAGGGGGCCCGCGGGCCACTGAAGCTTTCTTT. Its translation: CASSLGGTGGPRATEAFF.